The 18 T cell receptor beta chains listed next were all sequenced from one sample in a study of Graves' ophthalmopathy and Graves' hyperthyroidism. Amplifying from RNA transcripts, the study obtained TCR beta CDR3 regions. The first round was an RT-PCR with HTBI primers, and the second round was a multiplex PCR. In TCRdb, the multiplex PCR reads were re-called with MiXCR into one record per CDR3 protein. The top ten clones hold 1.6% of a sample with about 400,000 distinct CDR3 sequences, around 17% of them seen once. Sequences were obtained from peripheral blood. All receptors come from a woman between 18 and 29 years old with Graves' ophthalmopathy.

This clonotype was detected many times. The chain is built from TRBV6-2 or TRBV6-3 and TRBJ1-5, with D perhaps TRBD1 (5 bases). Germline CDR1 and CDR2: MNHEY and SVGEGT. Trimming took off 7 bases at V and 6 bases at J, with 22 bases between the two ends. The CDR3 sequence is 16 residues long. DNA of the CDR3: TGTGCCAGCACCTCTCGACCCATCGGGGACGGTCAGCCCCAGCATTTT. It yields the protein CASTSRPIGDGQPQHF.

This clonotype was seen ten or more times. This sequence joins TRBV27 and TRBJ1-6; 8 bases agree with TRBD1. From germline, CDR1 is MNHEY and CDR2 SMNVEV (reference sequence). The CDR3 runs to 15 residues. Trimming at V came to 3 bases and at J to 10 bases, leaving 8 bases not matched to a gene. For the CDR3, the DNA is TGTGCCAGCAGTTTTTCGACAGGGGTCAGGTCACCCCTCCACTTT. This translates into CASSFSTGVRSPLHF.

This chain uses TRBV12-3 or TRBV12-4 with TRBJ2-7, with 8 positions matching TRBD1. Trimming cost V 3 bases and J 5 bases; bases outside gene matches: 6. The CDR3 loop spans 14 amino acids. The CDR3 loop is CASSFSDRVNEQYF. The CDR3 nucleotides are TGTGCCAGCAGTTTCTCGGACAGGGTCAACGAGCAGTACTTC.

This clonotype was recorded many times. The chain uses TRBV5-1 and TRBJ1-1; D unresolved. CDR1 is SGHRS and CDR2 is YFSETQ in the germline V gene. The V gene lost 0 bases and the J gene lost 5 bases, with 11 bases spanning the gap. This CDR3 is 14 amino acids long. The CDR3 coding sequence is TGCGCCAGCAGCTTGGTGGCACTCGATACTGAAGCTTTCTTT. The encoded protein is CASSLVALDTEAFF.

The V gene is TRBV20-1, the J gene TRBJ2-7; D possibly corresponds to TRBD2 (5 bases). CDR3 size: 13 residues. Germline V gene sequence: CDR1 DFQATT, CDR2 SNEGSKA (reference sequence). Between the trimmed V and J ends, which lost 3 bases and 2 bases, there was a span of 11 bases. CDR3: CSARAGRPYEQYF. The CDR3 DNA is TGCAGTGCTAGGGCGGGTCGGCCCTACGAGCAGTACTTC.

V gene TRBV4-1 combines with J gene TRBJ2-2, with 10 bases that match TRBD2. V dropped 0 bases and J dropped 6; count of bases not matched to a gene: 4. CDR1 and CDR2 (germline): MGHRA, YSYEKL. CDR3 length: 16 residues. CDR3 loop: CASSQEVSGRPGELFF. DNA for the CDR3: TGCGCCAGCAGCCAAGAGGTTAGCGGGAGGCCCGGGGAGCTGTTTTTT.

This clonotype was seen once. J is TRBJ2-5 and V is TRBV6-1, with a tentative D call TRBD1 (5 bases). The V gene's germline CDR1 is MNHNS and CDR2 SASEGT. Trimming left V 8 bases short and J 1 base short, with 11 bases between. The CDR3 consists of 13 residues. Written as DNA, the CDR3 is TGTGCCAGCGCCAGGGTTGGCCAAGAGACCCAGTACTTC. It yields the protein CASARVGQETQYF.

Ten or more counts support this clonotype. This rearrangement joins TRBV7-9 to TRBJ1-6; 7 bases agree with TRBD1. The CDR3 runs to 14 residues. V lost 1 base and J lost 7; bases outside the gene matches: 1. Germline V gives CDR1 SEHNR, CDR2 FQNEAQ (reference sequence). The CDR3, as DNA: TGTGCCAGCAGCTTAGGGGACAGAAATTCACCCCTCCACTTT. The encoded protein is CASSLGDRNSPLHF.

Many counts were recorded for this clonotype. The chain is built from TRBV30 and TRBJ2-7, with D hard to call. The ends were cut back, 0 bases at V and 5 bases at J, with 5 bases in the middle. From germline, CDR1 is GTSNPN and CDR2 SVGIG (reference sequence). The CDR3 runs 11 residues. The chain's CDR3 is CAWSVANEQYF. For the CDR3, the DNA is TGTGCCTGGAGTGTCGCCAACGAGCAGTACTTC.

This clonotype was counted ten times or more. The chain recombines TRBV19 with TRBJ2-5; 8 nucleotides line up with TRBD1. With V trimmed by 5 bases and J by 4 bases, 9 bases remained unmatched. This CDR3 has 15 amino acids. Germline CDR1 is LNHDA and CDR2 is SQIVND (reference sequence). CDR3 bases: TGTGCCAGTAGTTTACAGGGGGGTCTCGGAGAGACCCAGTACTTC. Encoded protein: CASSLQGGLGETQYF.

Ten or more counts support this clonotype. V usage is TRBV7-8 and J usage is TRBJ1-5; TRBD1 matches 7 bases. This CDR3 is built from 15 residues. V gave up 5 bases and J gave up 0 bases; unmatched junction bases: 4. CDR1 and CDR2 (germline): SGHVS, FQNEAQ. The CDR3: CASSATGYSNQPQHF. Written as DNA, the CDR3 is TGTGCCAGCAGCGCGACAGGGTATAGCAATCAGCCCCAGCATTTT.

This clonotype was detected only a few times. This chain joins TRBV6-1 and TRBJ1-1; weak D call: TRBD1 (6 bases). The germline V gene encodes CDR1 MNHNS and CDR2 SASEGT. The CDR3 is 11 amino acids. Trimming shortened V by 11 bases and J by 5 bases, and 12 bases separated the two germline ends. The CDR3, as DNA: TGTGCCGGGAGAGGGGGAACTGAAGCTTTCTTT. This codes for CAGRGGTEAFF.

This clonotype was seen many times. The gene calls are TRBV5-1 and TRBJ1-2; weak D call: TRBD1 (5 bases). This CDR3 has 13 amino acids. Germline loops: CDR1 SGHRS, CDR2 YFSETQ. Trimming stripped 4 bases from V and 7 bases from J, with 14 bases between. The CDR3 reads CASSMDGAGGYTF. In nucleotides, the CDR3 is TGCGCCAGCAGCATGGACGGGGCGGGTGGCTACACCTTC.

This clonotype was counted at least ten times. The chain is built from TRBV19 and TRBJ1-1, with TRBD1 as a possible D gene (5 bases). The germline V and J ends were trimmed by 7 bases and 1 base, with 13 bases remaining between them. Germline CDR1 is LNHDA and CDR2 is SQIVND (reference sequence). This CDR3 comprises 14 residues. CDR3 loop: CASTLGRTNTEAFF. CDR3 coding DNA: TGTGCCAGTACCCTGGGACGGACGAACACTGAAGCTTTCTTT.

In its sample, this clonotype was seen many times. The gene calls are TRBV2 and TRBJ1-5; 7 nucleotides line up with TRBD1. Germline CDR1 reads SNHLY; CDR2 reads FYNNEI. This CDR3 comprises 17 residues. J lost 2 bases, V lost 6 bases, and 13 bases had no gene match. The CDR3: CASSAPVGGTGNQPQHF. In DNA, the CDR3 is TGTGCCAGCAGCGCTCCCGTAGGGGGCACTGGCAATCAGCCCCAGCATTTT. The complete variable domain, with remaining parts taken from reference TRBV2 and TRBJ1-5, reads EPEVTQTPSHQVTQMGQEVILRCVPISNHLYFYWYRQILGQKVEFLVSFYNNEISEKSEIFDDQFSVERPDGSNFTLKIRSTKLEDSAMYFCASSAPVGGTGNQPQHFGDGTRLSIL.

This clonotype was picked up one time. CDR3 DNA: TGTGCCAGCGGCGTAGGGGGGGGCGAGGAGACCCAGTACTTC. Residues: CASGVGGGEETQYF. V and J are TRBV12-3 or TRBV12-4 and TRBJ2-5; possibly TRBD2 for D (7 bases). This CDR3 is 14 amino acids long. Trimming shortened V by 8 bases and J by 5 bases, and 18 bases separated the two germline ends.

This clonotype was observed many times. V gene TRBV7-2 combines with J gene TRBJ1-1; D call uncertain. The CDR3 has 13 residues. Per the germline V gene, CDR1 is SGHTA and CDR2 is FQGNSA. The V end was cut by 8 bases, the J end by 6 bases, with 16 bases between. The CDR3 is CASQASPIAEAFF. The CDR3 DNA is TGTGCCAGCCAAGCGTCGCCGATTGCTGAAGCTTTCTTT.

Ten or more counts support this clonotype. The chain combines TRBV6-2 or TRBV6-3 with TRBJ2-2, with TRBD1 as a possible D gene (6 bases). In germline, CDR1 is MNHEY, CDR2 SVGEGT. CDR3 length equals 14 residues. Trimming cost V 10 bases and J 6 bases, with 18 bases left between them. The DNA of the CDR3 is TGTGCCATCAGGATTGGGACATCCGCCGGGGAGCTGTTTTTT. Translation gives CAIRIGTSAGELFF.